This is a list of T cell receptor beta chains from one sample in a study of T cell responses to AZD1222 COVID-19 vaccine. The repertoire was sequenced with immunoSEQ multiplex PCR; TCRdb's copy has only in-frame clones and lacks some. Among approximately 160,000 clones listed, around 90% were seen once. This sample comprised peripheral blood, obtained on day 0 of AZD1222 vaccination. Receptor source: an adult in good health. CDR3s include the opening cysteine and the closing phenylalanine or tryptophan. D genes are given only for firm matches. Rows may omit the clone size; those that give it use once, few, many or a size class.

J gene	D gene	clone size	V gene	CDR3 protein	CDR3 DNA
TRBJ2-3	NA	NA	TRBV7-9	CASSLVGGVGDTQYF	TGTGCCAGCAGCTTAGTCGGGGGAGTCGGAGATACGCAGTATTTT
TRBJ1-4	NA	once	TRBV4-1	CASSQVAGRNEKLFF	TGCGCCAGCAGCCAAGTGGCAGGTCGAAATGAAAAACTGTTTTTT
TRBJ2-5	NA	few	TRBV4-1	CASSRNVQETQYF	TGCGCCAGCAGCCGGAACGTCCAAGAGACCCAGTACTTC
TRBJ1-4	NA	NA	TRBV6-5	CASSYRPSPGSEKLFF	TGTGCCAGCAGTTACCGCCCGAGCCCCGGTAGCGAAAAACTGTTTTTT
TRBJ2-5	TRBD2	once	TRBV19	CASSTYSGIRETQYF	TGTGCCAGTAGTACCTATAGCGGGATACGGGAGACCCAGTACTTC
TRBJ2-7	TRBD1	once	TRBV29-1	CSVEDGGQGGYEQYF	TGCAGCGTTGAAGACGGGGGACAGGGGGGCTACGAGCAGTACTTC
TRBJ2-7	NA	NA	TRBV2	CASRDTGHSYEQYF	TGTGCCAGCAGGGATACGGGACACTCCTACGAGCAGTACTTC
TRBJ1-1	NA	NA	TRBV9	CASSVSPRGLNTEAFF	TGTGCCAGCAGCGTATCCCCCCGGGGGCTTAACACTGAAGCTTTCTTT
TRBJ1-2	NA	NA	TRBV2	CASSEVGLREIAF	TGTGCCAGCAGTGAGGTGGGGCTCAGGGAGATCGCCTTC
TRBJ2-7	TRBD1	NA	TRBV27	CASSLRAMVQGAYEQYF	TGTGCCAGCAGTTTACGGGCAATGGTCCAGGGGGCCTACGAGCAGTACTTC
TRBJ2-7	TRBD2	NA	TRBV4-1	CASSHQGLAVPYEQYF	TGCGCCAGCAGCCACCAAGGCCTAGCGGTACCCTACGAGCAGTACTTC
TRBJ1-1	NA	NA	TRBV18	CASSPTRILDTEAFF	TGTGCCAGCTCACCGACCCGAATACTTGACACTGAAGCTTTCTTT
TRBJ2-3	NA	NA	TRBV6-4	CASSDGAHTLTDTQYF	TGTGCCAGCAGTGACGGAGCGCATACACTCACAGATACGCAGTATTTT
TRBJ2-1	TRBD2	few	TRBV15	CATSGGLAGVRSPQFF	TGTGCCACCAGCGGGGGACTAGCGGGAGTCCGCTCCCCGCAGTTCTTC
TRBJ1-2	NA	NA	TRBV3-1/TRBV3-2	CASSRQAGGYTF	TGTGCCAGCAGCCGCCAGGCGGGAGGCTACACCTTC
TRBJ2-7	NA	NA	TRBV25-1	CASSEGQGQGYEQYF	TGTGCCAGCAGTGAAGGGCAGGGGCAGGGCTACGAGCAGTACTTC
TRBJ1-1	NA	NA	TRBV7-2	CASSPRFGGTEAFF	TGTGCCAGCAGCCCACGATTTGGAGGCACTGAAGCTTTCTTT
TRBJ2-3	TRBD2	NA	TRBV15	CATSRELAGGDTDTQYF	TGTGCCACCAGCAGAGAACTAGCGGGAGGAGACACAGATACGCAGTATTTT
TRBJ1-6	NA	NA	TRBV19	CASSIRAGLGSPLHF	TGTGCCAGTAGTATAAGGGCCGGGCTCGGGTCACCCCTCCACTTT
TRBJ1-3	TRBD1	NA	TRBV5-1	CASRWMAGGTGNTIYF	TGCGCCAGCAGATGGATGGCAGGGGGCACTGGAAACACCATATATTTT
TRBJ1-2	NA	NA	TRBV7-8	CASSLGANYGYTF	TGTGCCAGCAGCTTAGGGGCTAACTATGGCTACACCTTC
TRBJ2-1	NA	NA	TRBV20-1	CSASRAGPYNEQFF	TGCAGTGCTAGTCGGGCAGGACCCTACAATGAGCAGTTCTTC
TRBJ2-7	NA	NA	TRBV28	CASSFRGGYEQYF	TGTGCCAGCAGTTTTAGGGGTGGGTACGAGCAGTACTTC